This T cell receptor (beta chain) was retrieved from a study of shared clonotypes between healthy human individuals. Study-level findings and limits: Sampling covered nothing but blood. Tissue TCR repertoires likely differ from those found in blood.

V gave up 2 bases and J gave up 2 bases, with 10 bases separating them. This CDR3 has 14 residues. CDR1 and CDR2 (germline): SNHLY, FYNNEI. Comments on this clone: What it recognizes is unknown.

Sequencing was performed on unsorted PBMC DNA using ten immunoSEQ deep assay plates. TCRdb keeps only in-frame clones here, not all; method: immunoSEQ multiplex PCR. Among about half a million clones listed, 81% were seen once. Donors were healthy HIV-negative adults without recent acute infections or vaccinations. The origin of this receptor is a woman in her thirties or forties in good health. Some clones in this sample may be carry-over from other donors' samples. Sample: PBMCs. V gene TRBV2 combines with J gene TRBJ2-7; D is uncertain. CDR3 DNA sequence: TGTGCCAGCAGTGAATGGGGTACGGCCTACGAGCAGTACTTC. Residues: CASSEWGTAYEQYF.